These 27 T cell receptor beta chains were all obtained from the same sample, sequenced in a study of blood T cell repertoires in COVID-19. Measured with immunoSEQ multiplex PCR; TCRdb has only the in-frame clones, and not every one. The repertoire includes around 300,000 clones, around 89% of them detected once, and 1.5% to 2% sits in the top ten. Sequenced input: peripheral blood. These receptors originate from a woman aged 25 to 39 with COVID-19, enrolled during active disease.

This sequence joins TRBV6-2 or TRBV6-3 and TRBJ1-5; D remains ambiguous. V lost 2 bases, J lost 8 bases, and 13 bases lay in between. The CDR3 length is 14 residues. The germline V gene has CDR1 MNHEY and CDR2 SVGEGT. The DNA for the CDR3 is TGTGCCAGCAGTTACGATAGCAGCTCCAAGCCCCAGCATTTT. The encoded protein is CASSYDSSSKPQHF.

The rearrangement uses TRBV2 and TRBJ1-6, with D unclear. Between the trimmed V and J ends, which lost 5 bases and 0 bases, there was a span of 8 bases. This CDR3 is built from 15 residues. In germline, CDR1 is SNHLY, CDR2 FYNNEI. This chain's CDR3 is CASSITSSYNSPLHF. In DNA form, the CDR3 reads TGTGCCAGCAGTATCACTAGCTCCTATAATTCACCCCTCCACTTT. Together with reference TRBV2 and TRBJ1-6, the CDR3 gives the full variable domain: EPEVTQTPSHQVTQMGQEVILRCVPISNHLYFYWYRQILGQKVEFLVSFYNNEISEKSEIFDDQFSVERPDGSNFTLKIRSTKLEDSAMYFCASSITSSYNSPLHFGNGTRLTVT.

The chain joins TRBV6-5 to TRBJ1-2; the match to TRBD1 covers 8 bases. The germline gives CDR1 MNHEY, CDR2 SVGAGI. This CDR3 region has 15 residues. J gave up 3 bases and V 4 bases, and 7 bases lay outside the gene matches. In DNA form, the CDR3 reads TGTGCCAGCAGTTTGACCGGACAGGGACACTATGGCTACACCTTC. Translation: CASSLTGQGHYGYTF.

V is TRBV6-6 and J is TRBJ2-3; TRBD1 might be the D (6 bases). The CDR3 length is 16 residues. V dropped 10 bases and J dropped 6 bases, with 26 bases sitting between them. The germline V gene encodes CDR1 MNHNY and CDR2 SVGAGI (reference sequence). The CDR3 sequence: CATFGGQTPVVDTQYF. The CDR3 bases are TGTGCCACCTTCGGAGGACAGACGCCCGTGGTGGATACGCAGTATTTT.

This clone was counted between two and nine times. The chain has TRBV18 and TRBJ1-4; a possible D gene is TRBD1 (5 bases). In germline, CDR1 is KGHSH, CDR2 LQKENI. The ends were cut back, 2 bases at V and 8 bases at J, with 12 bases in the middle. The CDR3 has 14 amino acids. The CDR3 DNA reads as TGTGCCAGCTCACCAACTTGGCGGGACGAAAAACTGTTTTTT. It encodes CASSPTWRDEKLFF.

This clone was seen only once. The J gene is TRBJ1-5, the V gene TRBV19; the D is unclear. Trimming took off 7 bases at V and 6 bases at J, with 7 bases between the two ends. The CDR3 extends over 11 amino acids. Germline CDR1 LNHDA, CDR2 SQIVND (reference sequence). The CDR3 region is CASTVLQPQHF. CDR3 DNA sequence: TGTGCCAGTACTGTCCTTCAGCCCCAGCATTTT.

The rearrangement uses TRBV6-1 and TRBJ2-7; no definite D call. V gave up 2 bases and J gave up 5 bases, with 13 bases separating them. CDR3 length equals 14 residues. From germline, CDR1 is MNHNS and CDR2 SASEGT. The CDR3 DNA sequence: TGTGCCAGCAGTGAATTGAGAGCCTTTGACGAGCAGTACGTC. It specifies CASSELRAFDEQYV.

The V call is TRBV5-5, the J call TRBJ1-4; 8 nucleotides agree with TRBD1. In germline, CDR1 is SGHKS, CDR2 YYEKEE (reference sequence). The CDR3 contains 18 residues. J gave up 2 bases and V 0 bases, and 9 bases lay outside the gene matches. CDR3 residues: CASSLGPGQGRTNEKLFF. The DNA of the CDR3 is TGTGCCAGCAGCTTGGGACCTGGACAGGGAAGGACTAATGAAAAACTGTTTTTT.

This clone turned up a few times. The chain employs TRBV7-9 and TRBJ2-2, with TRBD2 matching over 10 bases. J was trimmed by 2 bases and V by 6 bases; bases with no gene match: 3. This CDR3 is built from 15 residues. The germline V gene has CDR1 SEHNR and CDR2 FQNEAQ (reference sequence). The CDR3 DNA sequence: TGTGCCAGCAGGGAACTAGCGGGAAACACCGGGGAGCTGTTTTTT. This translates into CASRELAGNTGELFF.

CDR3 nucleotide sequence: TGTGCCAGCAGCTTGGGTTCCGGGGGATACTCCTACGAGCAGTACGTC. Translated: CASSLGSGGYSYEQYV. The gene calls are TRBV5-6 and TRBJ2-7; a possible D gene is TRBD2 (6 bases). The CDR3 is 16 amino acids. Germline-derived CDR1 and CDR2 are SGHDT and YYEEEE. V was cut by 0 bases and J by 0 bases, with 13 bases left in between.

This clone was seen more than once but under ten times. The chain combines TRBV21-1 with TRBJ1-5; TRBD1 reflects the table's D call only, with no check against the DNA. TRBV21-1 has pseudogene status. The CDR3 contains 19 residues. CDR3 region: CASSKPGQGSWMSNQPQHF. The CDR3 region has the DNA TGTGCCAGCAGCAAACCGGGACAGGGTAGTTGGATGAGCAATCAGCCCCAGCATTTT.

The CDR3 loop reads CAWTRGLLAKNIQYF. The DNA for the CDR3 is TGTGCCTGGACGAGAGGGTTGTTGGCCAAAAACATTCAGTACTTC. V and J are TRBV30 and TRBJ2-4, with D possibly TRBD2 on 5 matching bases. Trimming stripped 4 bases from V and 1 base from J, with 14 bases between. The CDR3 is made up of 15 amino acids. Germline CDR1 GTSNPN, CDR2 SVGIG (reference sequence).

The V and J genes are TRBV2 and TRBJ1-5, with D perhaps matching TRBD1 (6 bases). The CDR3 has 13 residues. CDR1 and CDR2 from the germline V gene are SNHLY and FYNNEI. Trimming shortened V by 7 bases and J by 8 bases, and 15 bases separated the two germline ends. CDR3 in amino acids: CASKSRGSEPQHF. In DNA, the CDR3 is TGTGCCAGCAAATCCAGGGGTTCGGAGCCCCAGCATTTT.

This clone was observed once. The rearrangement links TRBV6-5 to TRBJ1-3; TRBD1 aligns across 8 bases. Trimming took 4 bases from V and 6 from J; bases not matched to a gene: 2. The CDR3 contains 13 residues. The germline CDR1 and CDR2 sequences are MNHEY and SVGAGI. The CDR3 loop is CASSSQGVNTIYF. Here the CDR3 DNA reads TGTGCCAGCAGTTCACAGGGGGTAAACACCATATATTTT.

CDR3 in amino acids: CASSLGGSQPQHF. The CDR3 DNA is TGTGCCAGCAGTTTGGGGGGTAGCCAGCCCCAGCATTTT. This chain connects TRBV12-3 or TRBV12-4 to TRBJ1-5, with a weak D call TRBD1 (5 bases). The V gene lost 3 bases and the J gene lost 7 bases, with 10 bases spanning the gap. The CDR3 is made up of 13 amino acids.

The rearrangement links TRBV19 to TRBJ1-6; 7 positions match TRBD1. CDR3 length: 14 residues. Germline CDR1 reads LNHDA; CDR2 reads SQIVND (reference sequence). The V and J ends lost 8 bases and 6 bases, in that order; junction bases with no gene match: 7. The CDR3 nucleotides are TGTGCCAGTGGAATCGACAGGGTTAATTCACCCCTCCACTTT. It is translated as CASGIDRVNSPLHF.

This sequence joins TRBV7-9 and TRBJ2-5, with TRBD2 identical over 12 bases. The CDR3 is 18 amino acids. V was clipped by 1 base and J by 9 bases; unmatched bases: 15. CDR1 is SEHNR, CDR2 FQNEAQ, per germline (reference sequence). The chain's CDR3 is CASSLGSGTSGQRRSQYF. CDR3 nucleotides: TGTGCCAGCAGCTTAGGATCCGGGACTAGCGGGCAACGGAGGTCCCAGTACTTC.

V is TRBV7-9 and J is TRBJ1-2, with a weak D call TRBD1 (6 bases). V was trimmed by 1 base and J by 3 bases, leaving 12 bases between them. CDR3 length: 15 residues. CDR1 is SEHNR, CDR2 FQNEAQ, per germline (reference sequence). In nucleotides, the CDR3 is TGTGCCAGCAGCTTAGTACGGGGGGCCGACTATGGCTACACCTTC. It encodes CASSLVRGADYGYTF.

The J gene is TRBJ1-6, the V gene TRBV6-5; no clear D. Trimming pared 6 bases from V and 7 bases from J, leaving 10 bases between. CDR1 and CDR2 from the germline V gene are MNHEY and SVGAGI. The CDR3 is 13 residues long. Here the CDR3 DNA reads TGTGCCAGCAGGCGGGGTAGCAATTCACCCCTCCACTTT. Encoded protein: CASRRGSNSPLHF.

The chain couples TRBV4-3 to TRBJ2-3, with a weak D call TRBD1 (5 bases). Germline V CDR1 and CDR2: LGHNA, YSLEER. V lost 4 bases to trimming and J lost 1 base, with 9 bases between them. The CDR3 runs 14 residues. CDR3 DNA: TGCGCCAGCAGCCCTCTAGGGGGCACAGATACGCAGTATTTT. This translates into CASSPLGGTDTQYF.

The genes are TRBV6-5 and TRBJ1-6, with 8 bases aligning to TRBD1. CDR1 MNHEY and CDR2 SVGAGI come from the germline V gene. J gave up 7 bases and V 5 bases, and 4 bases lay outside the gene matches. The length of the CDR3 is 14 residues. CDR3 loop: CASSLGQENSPLHF. Here the CDR3 DNA reads TGTGCCAGCAGTCTGGGACAGGAAAATTCACCCCTCCACTTT.

A note on this clone: Different DNA sequences within this sample yield the same CDR3. The chain employs TRBV2 and TRBJ1-5; maybe TRBD1 (6 bases). Looked up from germline, CDR1 is SNHLY and CDR2 is FYNNEI. V lost 2 bases, J lost 4 bases, and 9 bases lay in between. This CDR3 is built from 14 residues. Written as DNA, the CDR3 is TGTGCCAGCAGTGAACTGGGGGCGAATCAGCCCCAGCATTTT. This encodes CASSELGANQPQHF.

V and J are TRBV5-1 and TRBJ2-3, with 9 bases matching TRBD2. J gave up 6 bases and V 1 base, and 3 bases lay outside the gene matches. The CDR3 spans 14 residues. CDR1 is SGHRS, CDR2 YFSETQ, per germline. The CDR3 here is CASSLRLAGDTQYF. In DNA, the CDR3 is TGCGCCAGCAGCTTGAGGCTAGCGGGGGATACGCAGTATTTT. The variable domain in full, with the rest retrieved from reference TRBV5-1 and TRBJ2-3, is KAGVTQTPRYLIKTRGQQVTLSCSPISGHRSVSWYQQTPGQGLQFLFEYFSETQRNKGNFPGRFSGRQFSNSRSEMNVSTLELGDSALYLCASSLRLAGDTQYFGPGTRLTVL.

The chain recombines TRBV7-9 with TRBJ1-2; tentatively, D is TRBD1 (5 bases). Germline loops: CDR1 SEHNR, CDR2 FQNEAQ (reference sequence). This CDR3 comprises 13 residues. V lost 2 bases, J lost 3 bases, and 7 bases lay in between. The CDR3 DNA reads TGTGCCAGCAGCTTAAAACAGGACTATGGCTACACCTTC. Residues: CASSLKQDYGYTF.

This clone was detected only once. The chain combines TRBV9 with TRBJ2-3, with D unclear. The CDR3 is 14 amino acids. Germline-derived CDR1 and CDR2 are SGDLS and YYNGEE. Between the trimmed V and J ends, which lost 3 bases and 0 bases, there was a span of 8 bases. The CDR3 reads CASSAGFSTDTQYF. The DNA for the CDR3 is TGTGCCAGCAGCGCAGGCTTCAGCACAGATACGCAGTATTTT.

The V and J genes are TRBV2 and TRBJ1-1; 8 bases match TRBD1. Trimming removed 8 bases from V and 3 bases from J; junction bases left unmatched: 5. This CDR3 spans 13 amino acids. Germline V gene lookup returns CDR1 SNHLY and CDR2 FYNNEI. CDR3 sequence (DNA): TGTGCCAGCCGGACAGGGCGGGACACTGAAGCTTTCTTT. This gives the protein CASRTGRDTEAFF.

V is TRBV11-2 and J is TRBJ2-1; D gene ambiguous. CDR3 size: 16 residues. Trimming left V 1 base short and J 0 bases short, with 10 bases between. Germline-derived CDR1 and CDR2 are SGHAT and FQNNGV. The CDR3 DNA follows: TGTGCCAGCAGCTTAGTGGTGGGCTACTCCTACAATGAGCAGTTCTTC. This gives the protein CASSLVVGYSYNEQFF.